These 27 T cell receptor beta chains were sequenced from one sample in a study of regulatory T cells in long-lasting Graves disease. To make TCR beta libraries, researchers used iRepertoire HTBI primers and Arm-PCR of CDR3 regions. One entry per CDR3 protein results from TCRdb running MiXCR on the multiplex PCR reads. The sample contains a few hundred thousand distinct CDR3 sequences, roughly a fifth of which appear only once. The time point: persistent/refractory GD, antithyroid drugs over 5 years with positive TRAb. Generation of the TCR library employed RNA extracted from PBMCs. This specimen consisted of peripheral blood mononuclear cells (PBMCs), obtained when the disease was refractory, from a patient treated with antithyroid drugs. These receptors came from a female donor with Graves disease.

Many counts were recorded for this clonotype. This chain joins TRBV11-2 and TRBJ2-7, with D uncertain. Germline CDR1 reads SGHAT; CDR2 reads FQNNGV. V was clipped by 5 bases and J by 4 bases, with 9 bases between them. There are 12 residues in the CDR3. For the CDR3, the DNA is TGTGCCAGCAGCCCTTTGGGTTACGAGCAGTACTTC. Translated: CASSPLGYEQYF. The full variable domain, with the rest looked up from reference TRBV11-2 and TRBJ2-7, is EAGVAQSPRYKIIEKRQSVAFWCNPISGHATLYWYQQILGQGPKLLIQFQNNGVVDDSQLPKDRFSAERLKGVDSTLKIQPAKLEDSAVYLCASSPLGYEQYFGPGTRLTVT.

This clonotype was found many times. V and J are TRBV20-1 and TRBJ2-5; D remains ambiguous. CDR3 length: 11 amino acids. Germline V CDR1 and CDR2: DFQATT, SNEGSKA (reference sequence). Trimming shortened V by 0 bases and J by 7 bases, and 6 bases separated the two germline ends. In nucleotides, the CDR3 is TGCAGTGCTAGAGATCGCCGGACCCAGTACTTC. Protein: CSARDRRTQYF.

This clonotype occurred many times. The chain carries TRBV28 and TRBJ1-2, with D possibly matching TRBD1 (5 bases). CDR3 length: 19 residues. Trimming pared 1 base from V and 0 bases from J, leaving 21 bases between. The V gene's germline CDR1 is MDHEN and CDR2 SYDVKM. CDR3 protein: CASSLYSGGGTVANYGYTF. The CDR3 DNA follows: TGTGCCAGCAGTTTATATAGCGGCGGGGGGACTGTAGCTAACTATGGCTACACCTTC.

In its sample, this clonotype was seen many times. The gene calls are TRBV28 and TRBJ1-4; D is unclear. The CDR3 is made up of 13 amino acids. V was cut by 2 bases and J by 6 bases, with 7 bases left in between. Looked up from germline, CDR1 is MDHEN and CDR2 is SYDVKM. Here the CDR3 DNA reads TGTGCCAGCAGTTTAAACGGCTATGAAAAACTGTTTTTT. Its protein is CASSLNGYEKLFF.

The chain links TRBV7-2 to TRBJ1-6; no clear D. Germline V gives CDR1 SGHTA, CDR2 FQGNSA. Trimming cost V 0 bases and J 6 bases, with 9 bases left between them. The CDR3 is 15 residues long. The CDR3 reads CASSLAGEGNSPLHF. The CDR3 coding sequence is TGTGCCAGCAGCTTAGCCGGGGAGGGTAATTCACCCCTCCACTTT.

The table lists this clonotype with many counts. The chain employs TRBV11-2 and TRBJ2-7, with a weak D call TRBD1 (6 bases). There are 13 residues in the CDR3. Between the trimmed V and J ends, which lost 3 bases and 5 bases, there was a span of 11 bases. Germline assignment: CDR1 SGHAT and CDR2 FQNNGV. CDR3 in amino acids: CASSLDGTNEQYF. In nucleotides, the CDR3 is TGTGCCAGCAGCTTGGATGGGACAAACGAGCAGTACTTC. Based on the CDR3 plus reference TRBV11-2 and TRBJ2-7, the full variable domain is EAGVAQSPRYKIIEKRQSVAFWCNPISGHATLYWYQQILGQGPKLLIQFQNNGVVDDSQLPKDRFSAERLKGVDSTLKIQPAKLEDSAVYLCASSLDGTNEQYFGPGTRLTVT.

This clonotype appeared many times. The chain recombines TRBV2 with TRBJ2-7; 10 nucleotides align to TRBD1. The CDR3 is 14 amino acids. Germline CDR1 reads SNHLY; CDR2 reads FYNNEI. The V gene end was trimmed by 4 bases and the J gene end by 3 bases; junction bases not matched to a gene: 3. The CDR3 loop is CASSGGDRGYEQYF. The CDR3 DNA sequence: TGTGCCAGCAGTGGGGGGGACAGGGGCTACGAGCAGTACTTC.

This clonotype was picked up many times. This chain joins TRBV3-1 and TRBJ2-1, with TRBD2 matching 7 bases. Per germline, CDR1 LGHDT and CDR2 YNNKEL (reference sequence). The CDR3 covers 16 residues. Germline trimming cut 5 bases from V and 3 bases from J; bases unmatched to any gene: 10. As DNA, the CDR3 is TGTGCCAGCAGCGCCCGACTAGCCTCAAACTACAATGAGCAGTTCTTC. Amino acid sequence: CASSARLASNYNEQFF.

Concerning this clonotype: A much larger clone lies a single base off, so this may be a read error. CDR3 sequence reads: CACSTGATEAFF. The CDR3 bases are TGTGCCTGTTCCACAGGGGCGACTGAAGCTTTCTTT. The chain links TRBV30 to TRBJ1-1, with 7 bases aligning to TRBD1. Germline V gene data show CDR1 as GTSNPN and CDR2 as SVGIG (reference sequence). After removal of 6 bases from V and 5 bases from J, the junction contained 6 bases not matched to a gene. There are 12 residues in the CDR3.

This clonotype came up many times. The rearrangement links TRBV25-1 to TRBJ1-2; TRBD1 aligns across 9 bases. V gave up 2 bases and J gave up 5 bases; unmatched junction bases: 9. The CDR3 contains 16 residues. Germline CDR1 and CDR2: MGHDK and SYGVNS. CDR3: CASSEIGTGLPYGYTF. The DNA for the CDR3 is TGTGCCAGCAGTGAAATCGGGACAGGGCTACCGTATGGCTACACCTTC.

In its sample, this clonotype was seen a few times. The rearrangement uses TRBV14 and TRBJ2-7, with TRBD1 matching 11 bases. V shed 1 base, J shed 2 bases, and the junction held 4 bases outside the gene matches. The CDR3 runs 16 residues. Germline V gene lookup returns CDR1 SGHDN and CDR2 FVKESK. The CDR3, as DNA: TGTGCCAGCAGCCAAGTCCCGGGACAGGGGGCCTACGAGCAGTACTTC. Translating it yields CASSQVPGQGAYEQYF.

This clonotype was detected many times. The gene calls are TRBV28 and TRBJ2-7, with 14 bases lining up with TRBD2. Looked up from germline, CDR1 is MDHEN and CDR2 is SYDVKM. Trimming took 5 bases from V and 9 from J; bases not matched to a gene: 9. The CDR3 sequence is 15 residues long. The CDR3 DNA is TGTGCCAGCAGTCCCGGGACTAGCGGGAGAAGGGGGCAGTACTTC. This encodes CASSPGTSGRRGQYF.

The genes are TRBV19 and TRBJ2-7, with 7 bases aligning to TRBD2. Losses at the gene ends were 3 bases for V and 4 bases for J; bases not matched to a gene: 6. The CDR3 runs 14 residues. CDR1 is LNHDA, CDR2 SQIVND, per germline (reference sequence). The CDR3 sequence: CASSIREDVYEQYF. The CDR3 DNA is TGTGCCAGTAGTATCCGGGAGGACGTATACGAGCAGTACTTC.

The chain uses TRBV6-2 or TRBV6-3 and TRBJ2-2; a weak D match, TRBD2 (5 bases). V lost 2 bases and J 0 bases, leaving 7 bases between the germline ends. Germline values: CDR1 MNHEY, CDR2 SVGEGT. The CDR3 is 15 amino acids. The chain's CDR3 is CASSYEGANTGELFF. CDR3 nucleotide sequence: TGTGCCAGCAGTTACGAGGGAGCGAACACCGGGGAGCTGTTTTTT.

The chain couples TRBV15 to TRBJ1-5; possible D gene TRBD1, 5 bases. Germline CDR1 and CDR2: LNHNV and YYDKDF (reference sequence). V dropped 5 bases and J dropped 0 bases, with 11 bases sitting between them. This CDR3 has 15 residues. The CDR3 here is CATSAQGYSNQPQHF. The CDR3 DNA sequence: TGTGCCACCAGCGCGCAGGGCTATAGCAATCAGCCCCAGCATTTT.

The chain employs TRBV29-1 and TRBJ1-3; possible D gene TRBD1, 5 bases. The CDR3 consists of 14 residues. The V end was cut by 2 bases, the J end by 7 bases, with 15 bases between. CDR1 and CDR2 from the germline V gene are SQVTM and ANQGSEA. The CDR3 DNA is TGCAGCGTTGAACTTATCGGCAGGGCGAACACCATATATTTT. As protein: CSVELIGRANTIYF.

The rearrangement joins TRBV20-1 to TRBJ2-5, with 9 bases lining up with TRBD2. The J call may not be correct, given that the DNA end is closer to TRBJ2-7. The germline gives CDR1 DFQATT, CDR2 SNEGSKA (reference sequence). This CDR3 has 20 residues. CDR3 bases: TGCAGTGCTAGAGGCCCTAGGACAGAATTGGAGCGGGAGGAATTATACGAGCAGTACTTC. It codes for CSARGPRTELEREELYEQYF.

This clonotype was counted ten times or more. V is TRBV7-8 and J is TRBJ2-6; D gene ambiguous. V dropped 5 bases and J dropped 1 base, with 12 bases sitting between them. Germline lookup yields CDR1 SGHVS and CDR2 FQNEAQ. This CDR3 has 16 residues. This CDR3 is CASSPLRQSGANVLTF. CDR3 nucleotides: TGTGCCAGCAGCCCACTCCGCCAGTCTGGGGCCAACGTCCTGACTTTC. The full variable domain, in which reference TRBV7-8 and TRBJ2-6 provide the parts outside the CDR3, is GAGVSQSPRYKVAKRGQDVALRCDPISGHVSLFWYQQALGQGPEFLTYFQNEAQLDKSGLPSDRFFAERPEGSVSTLKIQRTQQEDSAVYLCASSPLRQSGANVLTFGAGSRLTVL.

There are a few counts of this clonotype. The chain links TRBV6-1 to TRBJ2-2; TRBD2 matches at 7 bases. Germline trimming cut 11 bases from V and 4 bases from J; bases unmatched to any gene: 13. CDR3 length: 15 amino acids. Germline CDR1 is MNHNS and CDR2 is SASEGT. CDR3 protein: CAASGGRAGTGELFF. For the CDR3, the DNA is TGTGCCGCGTCAGGAGGGAGGGCGGGCACCGGGGAGCTGTTTTTT.

This clonotype appeared a single time. The chain links TRBV10-3 to TRBJ2-7; TRBD1 aligns across 12 bases. This CDR3 contains 13 residues. Losses at the gene ends were 10 bases for V and 7 bases for J; bases not matched to a gene: 8. Germline V lookup: CDR1 ENHRY, CDR2 SYGVKD. The CDR3 loop reads CATLGQGAQEQYF. CDR3 DNA: TGTGCCACCCTGGGACAGGGGGCACAGGAGCAGTACTTC.

With respect to this clonotype: With a much larger clone just one base away, this may be a read error. Without the conserved terminal phenylalanine or tryptophan, this CDR3 likely stems from a read error. V and J are TRBV2 and TRBJ2-5; perhaps TRBD1 as D (6 bases). Germline V CDR1 and CDR2: SNHLY, FYNNEI. Trimming stripped 1 base from V and 2 bases from J, with 14 bases between. This CDR3 region has 16 residues. The CDR3 nucleotides read TGTGCCAGCAGTGAAGGCTTCGGGACACATCAAGAGACCCAGTACTCC. Its protein product is CASSEGFGTHQETQYS.

This clonotype was seen ten or more times. The rearrangement uses TRBV15 and TRBJ2-7; D gene ambiguous. Trimming took 0 bases from V and 6 from J, leaving 9 bases between them. The germline V gene has CDR1 LNHNV and CDR2 YYDKDF (reference sequence). The CDR3 sequence is 13 residues long. The DNA of the CDR3 is TGTGCCACCAGCAGAGATCTCCTATTCGAGCAGTACTTC. It yields the protein CATSRDLLFEQYF.

The table lists this clonotype with many counts. V is TRBV14 and J is TRBJ2-5; D is possibly TRBD2 (5 bases). Germline loops: CDR1 SGHDN, CDR2 FVKESK. Between the trimmed V and J ends, which lost 1 base and 0 bases, there was a span of 9 bases. This CDR3 has 15 residues. CDR3 nucleotide sequence: TGTGCCAGCAGCCAAGCTAGCTGGTACCAAGAGACCCAGTACTTC. Protein product: CASSQASWYQETQYF.

This clonotype was observed a few times. This chain links TRBV6-1 with TRBJ2-2; D not certain. The CDR3 is 13 residues long. Trimming removed 8 bases from V and 5 bases from J, with 12 bases in between. The V gene's germline CDR1 is MNHNS and CDR2 SASEGT. This chain's CDR3 is CASAQFGTGELFF. Here the CDR3 DNA reads TGTGCCAGCGCCCAGTTTGGGACCGGGGAGCTGTTTTTT.

This clonotype was seen more than once but under ten times. No conserved phenylalanine or tryptophan ends this CDR3, so it is likely a read error. The chain carries TRBV6-9 and TRBJ2-7; TRBD2 matches at 9 bases. After removal of 3 bases from V and 4 bases from J, the junction contained 7 bases not matched to a gene. CDR1 is MNHGY and CDR2 is SVAAGI in the germline V gene. The CDR3 length is 15 residues. The CDR3 nucleotides read TGTGCCAGCAGTTACGCATCGACTAGCGGATACGAGCAGTACCTC. Protein sequence: CASSYASTSGYEQYL.

The V and J genes are TRBV29-1 and TRBJ2-2; 8 positions agree with TRBD2. Trimming removed 6 bases from V and 1 base from J; junction bases left unmatched: 4. Per germline, CDR1 SQVTM and CDR2 ANQGSEA. The CDR3 runs 14 residues. For the CDR3, the DNA is TGCAGCGTCGACGGGGGGGAGAACACCGGGGAGCTGTTTTTT. Encoded protein: CSVDGGENTGELFF.

The chain employs TRBV20-1 and TRBJ1-2; no definite D call. Germline lookup yields CDR1 DFQATT and CDR2 SNEGSKA (reference sequence). The CDR3 covers 14 residues. The V end was cut by 4 bases, the J end by 2 bases, with 14 bases between. DNA for the CDR3: TGCAGTGCTACACCCGGAAGGGAAAACTATGGCTACACCTTC. It translates to CSATPGRENYGYTF.